This T cell receptor beta chain appears in the sequencing data of a study of identical twins. Study observations and caveats: The more abundant beta clonotypes in cord blood had fewer insertions, and memory repertoires did not show this.

Healthy Caucasians alone served as donors. Germline loops: CDR1 WNHNN, CDR2 SYGVQD (reference sequence). The CDR3 runs 19 residues. V gave up 0 bases and J gave up 5 bases, with 22 bases separating them. Unique molecular identifiers were present on cDNA, and template switching added a universal primer site. TCRdb re-derived calls from the 5' RACE reads in MiXCR, one entry per CDR3 protein. Of 690,000 or so distinct CDR3 sequences in the sample, 8.5% to 9% are singletons; the top ten hold approximately 0.94%. The table lists this clonotype with a few counts. Its antigen is unknown. These same records also appear under a second study, on yellow fever vaccine responses in identical twins. That work states: Twins' T cell vaccine responses reportedly looked partly convergent, partly personalized.

The chain employs TRBV10-1 and TRBJ2-2; D call uncertain. The receptor was derived from a woman in her late teens or twenties in good health. Sequenced: PBMCs. The CDR3 reads CASSESLRSQEEQTGELFF. CDR3 coding DNA: TGCGCCAGCAGTGAGTCCCTTCGCTCCCAGGAAGAACAAACCGGGGAGCTGTTTTTT.